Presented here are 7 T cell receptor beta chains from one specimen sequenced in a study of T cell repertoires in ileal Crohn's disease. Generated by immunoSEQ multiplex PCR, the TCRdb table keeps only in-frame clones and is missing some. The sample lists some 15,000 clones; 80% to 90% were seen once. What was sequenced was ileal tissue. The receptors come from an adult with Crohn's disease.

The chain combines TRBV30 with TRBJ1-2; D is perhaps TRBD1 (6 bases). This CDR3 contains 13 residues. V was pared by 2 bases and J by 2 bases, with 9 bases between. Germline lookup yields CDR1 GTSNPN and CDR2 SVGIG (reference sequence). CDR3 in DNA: TGTGCCTGGAGTCGACAGGAGAACTATGGCTACACCTTC. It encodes CAWSRQENYGYTF. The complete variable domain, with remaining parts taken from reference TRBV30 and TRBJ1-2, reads SQTIHQWPATLVQPVGSPLSLECTVEGTSNPNLYWYRQAAGRGLQLLFYSVGIGQISSEVPQNLSASRPQDRQFILSSKKLLLSDSGFYLCAWSRQENYGYTFGSGTRLTVV.

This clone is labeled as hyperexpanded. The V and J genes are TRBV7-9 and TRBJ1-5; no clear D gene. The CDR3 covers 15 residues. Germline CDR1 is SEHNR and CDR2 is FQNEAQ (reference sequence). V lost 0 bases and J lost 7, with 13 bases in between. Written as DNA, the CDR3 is TGTGCCAGCAGCTTAGCAGCGGGGAACCCCCAGCCCCAGCATTTT. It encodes CASSLAAGNPQPQHF.

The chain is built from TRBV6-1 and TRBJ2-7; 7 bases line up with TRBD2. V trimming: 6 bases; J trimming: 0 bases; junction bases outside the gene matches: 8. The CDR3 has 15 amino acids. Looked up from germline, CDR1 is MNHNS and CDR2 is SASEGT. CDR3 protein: CASSLTSWSSYEQYF. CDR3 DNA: TGTGCCAGCAGCCTGACTAGCTGGAGCTCCTACGAGCAGTACTTC.

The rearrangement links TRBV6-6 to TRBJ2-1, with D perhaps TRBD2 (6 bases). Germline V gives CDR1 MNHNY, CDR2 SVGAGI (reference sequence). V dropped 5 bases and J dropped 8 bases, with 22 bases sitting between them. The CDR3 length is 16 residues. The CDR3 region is CASSRPLATLSYEQFF. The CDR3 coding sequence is TGTGCCAGCAGTCGCCCACTAGCTACCCTATCATATGAGCAGTTCTTC.

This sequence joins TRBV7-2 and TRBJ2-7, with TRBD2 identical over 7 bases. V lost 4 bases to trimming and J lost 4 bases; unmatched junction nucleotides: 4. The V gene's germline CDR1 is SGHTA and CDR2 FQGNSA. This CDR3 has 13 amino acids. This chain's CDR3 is CASSSSGDYEQYF. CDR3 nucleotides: TGTGCCAGCAGCTCTAGCGGAGATTACGAGCAGTACTTC. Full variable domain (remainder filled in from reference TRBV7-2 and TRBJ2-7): GAGVSQSPSNKVTEKGKDVELRCDPISGHTALYWYRQSLGQGLEFLIYFQGNSAPDKSGLPSDRFSAERTGGSVSTLTIQRTQQEDSAVYLCASSSSGDYEQYFGPGTRLTVT.

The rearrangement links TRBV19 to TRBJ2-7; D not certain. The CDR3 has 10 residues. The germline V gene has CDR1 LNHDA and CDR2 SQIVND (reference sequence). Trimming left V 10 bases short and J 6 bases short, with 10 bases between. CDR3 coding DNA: TGTGCCACGCCTCGAGGCGAGCAGTACTTC. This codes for CATPRGEQYF. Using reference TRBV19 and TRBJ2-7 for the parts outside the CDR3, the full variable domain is DGGITQSPKYLFRKEGQNVTLSCEQNLNHDAMYWYRQDPGQGLRLIYYSQIVNDFQKGDIAEGYSVSREKKESFPLTVTSAQKNPTAFYLCATPRGEQYFGPGTRLTVT.

CDR3 DNA sequence: TGTGCCAGCAAGGAGGATAGCAATCAGCCCCAGCATTTT. The encoded protein is CASKEDSNQPQHF. The chain joins TRBV6-1 to TRBJ1-5, with D hard to call. Trimming cost V 7 bases and J 0 bases, with 7 bases left between them. CDR1 MNHNS and CDR2 SASEGT come from the germline V gene. The CDR3 runs to 13 residues.